Below, one TCR beta chain is given with its context. It has no known antigen specificity. There are no base qualities to consult, and no much larger clone falls within one base. The sample belongs to a study of T cells in Graves' hyperthyroidism and ophthalmopathy (dated by TCRdb to 2018 to 2020). In the study overall: Peripheral blood was collected at initial diagnosis, before any treatment. TCR V-J signatures able to tell the groups apart were searched for in a discovery cohort of 100 patients, of whom fewer than 45 had Graves' ophthalmopathy and about 55 had stable Graves' hyperthyroidism. Whether ophthalmopathy could be predicted prospectively was tested in an independent validation cohort made up of approximately 19 hyperthyroidism patients plus 17 patients who later progressed to ophthalmopathy. The approximately 100 discovery patients were divided at random into training and test sets in a 7:3 ratio. Thyroid tissue and blood T-cell repertoires from about six Graves' hyperthyroidism patients were also compared in the study. Once sampling was done, hyperthyroidism patients were given methimazole at a starting dose of 30 mg daily, whereas ophthalmopathy patients were given high-dose intravenous methylprednisolone. According to the paper, TCR Vbeta CDR3 sequencing was carried out on 120 to 150 peripheral blood samples, which came from around 43 ophthalmopathy, fewer than 80 hyperthyroidism and about 17 progressor patients.

A patient counted as having stable Graves' hyperthyroidism if no progression to ophthalmopathy occurred over 18 months of follow-up. Hyperthyroidism patients were newly diagnosed, had a disease duration of under 2 months, and were aged 18 to 65 years. Patients with uncontrolled infections, other autoimmune diseases, pregnancy or lactation were excluded. Diagnoses relied on clinical symptoms, serum thyroxine and TRAb, thyroid ultrasound and orbital computed tomography. PBMCs were isolated from approximately 10 ml of fresh peripheral blood by Ficoll-Paque density gradient centrifugation. Total RNA was extracted using Trizol reagent, and RNA quality was assessed on an Agilent 2100 Bioanalyzer. The CDR1 and CDR2 encoded by the germline V gene (reference sequence) are DFQATT and SNEGSKA. Ends trimmed: V by 3 bases, J by 1 base; bases unmatched to a gene: 6. The CDR3 starts with the cysteine, ends with the phenylalanine, and has 16 residues. Only the CDR3 portion is preserved as DNA: 48 bases, with reading frame beginning at the first base.

Results the study describes overall, beyond this receptor: In cross-validation, a model built on a 13 V-J signature told ophthalmopathy apart from stable hyperthyroidism with 87.88% sensitivity and roughly 83% specificity, and in testing the same model reached 80%/75%. Blood samples also contained most of the expanded thyroid clonotypes (frequency above 0.001), which suggests that blood repertoires may reflect thyroid immune responses. In validation, the model predicted progression to ophthalmopathy with approximately 69% sensitivity and about 73% specificity, a median of 6.5 months before onset. Sample size was not statistically predetermined, and blinding of investigators to group allocation was not performed.

Amplification of TCR beta CDR3 regions was carried out from RNA transcripts. A first-round RT-PCR of the TCR CDR3 used the HTBI primer set with the Qiagen OneStep RT-PCR kit. Libraries were constructed in a second round of multiplex PCR, after which size selection and purification were performed. Paired-end sequencing of the libraries was performed with 100 bp reads on an Illumina HiSeq2000. Under the source paper's analysis protocol: SOAPnuke was used to process the raw data, with reads discarded if the reads contained adapters or uncalled bases, had a mean Phred below 15, or lacked an exact constant-primer or identifier match. High-quality paired reads were merged using COPE v1.2.5, and each unique nucleotide sequence was defined as a clonotype. MiTCR v1.1 was used to align the clonotypes against IMGT TRBV, TRBD and TRBJ reference segments. The analysis was restricted to V-J combinations with a frequency above 0.0001, which together covered just over 99% of the repertoires. The TCS score was defined as F50 (clonal expansion) divided by E x V (chaos), with BLOSUM62-based TCRdist calculated between CDR3 peptides within each V-J. Welch's t-statistics and random forest reduced roughly 540 V-J features to about 12, which were used in a naive Bayes classifier (R e1071). Starting from the raw public reads, TCRdb applied fastp trimming at Q25, assembled clones with MiXCR and retained in-frame beta chains. One record per CDR3 amino acid sequence lists the most common genes and DNA. TCRdb, rather than the study authors, made the V and J calls. Across this sample there are roughly 630,000 distinct CDR3 sequences, with around 14% seen only once. The ten largest make up roughly 6.6% of the sample.

The sequenced sample consisted of blood. The receptor was derived from a woman in her 30s with Graves' hyperthyroidism. This receptor chain uses TRBV20-1 and TRBJ1-5, and TRBD1 aligns with 10 junction nucleotides. The DNA sequence is given as TGCAGTGCTAGGCGGGACAGGGGCTTGAGCAATCAGCCCCAGCATTTT. This sequence encodes CSARRDRGLSNQPQHF.